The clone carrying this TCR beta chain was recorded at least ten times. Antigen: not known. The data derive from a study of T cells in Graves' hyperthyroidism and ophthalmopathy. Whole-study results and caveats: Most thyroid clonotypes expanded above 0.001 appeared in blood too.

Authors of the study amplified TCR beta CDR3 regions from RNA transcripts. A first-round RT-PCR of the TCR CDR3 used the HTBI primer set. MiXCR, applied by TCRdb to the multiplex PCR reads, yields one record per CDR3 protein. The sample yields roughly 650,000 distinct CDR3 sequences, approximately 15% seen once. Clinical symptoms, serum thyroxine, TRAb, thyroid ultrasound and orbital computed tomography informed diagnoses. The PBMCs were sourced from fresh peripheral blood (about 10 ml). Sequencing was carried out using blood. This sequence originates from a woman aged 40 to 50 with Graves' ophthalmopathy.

The DNA of the CDR3 is TGTGCCAGCAGTTTAAATCTTGGCAGTAACTATGGCTACACCTTC. It encodes CASSLNLGSNYGYTF. The rearrangement links TRBV12-3 or TRBV12-4 to TRBJ1-2; D unresolved. This CDR3 contains 15 residues. V gave up 2 bases and J gave up 1 base, with 11 bases separating them.